This T cell receptor beta chain comes out of a study of T-cell reconstitution after alpha-beta-depleted transplantation in children (dated by TCRdb to the mid-2010s). Broadly, across the study: Using TCR repertoire profiling, the study quantitatively followed how T-cell immune reconstitution unfolded in children after TCRalphabeta/CD19-depleted allogeneic hematopoietic cell transplantation.

Regarding this clonotype: Its antigen remains unidentified. Per-nucleotide qualities are absent, and no much larger clonotype sits a single base away.

Library preparation employed PCR. TCRdb names Illumina HiSeq 2500 as the instrument used. To normalize quantification of the TCRbeta repertoire, the TCR libraries were built with molecular barcoding that relied on unique molecular identifiers. The public reads were run again by TCRdb, first through fastp at Q25 and then through MiXCR, and only productive beta chains were kept. Each CDR3 protein gets just one entry, which takes the most common genes and DNA from the rows behind it. The sample table shows just under 350,000 distinct CDR3 sequences, and about 16% are seen once. The ten largest clones capture around 43% of the sample. What the treatment or condition label conveys for this sample: allogeneic hematopoietic cell transplantation with graft depleted of TCRalphabeta T cells and CD19 B cells. The children who served as transplant recipients had been given grafts of TCRalphabeta/CD19-depleted allogeneic hematopoietic cells.

V loses 3 bases, J loses 0 bases, and the germline ends lie 11 bases apart. The CDR3 starts with the cysteine, ends with the phenylalanine, and has 16 residues. The retained sequence is limited to the CDR3, 48 bases, with the frame set at the first base. CDR1 and CDR2, per the germline V gene, are SGHTA and FQGNSA. The paper as a whole reports these results and caveats: The apparently early recovery of alphabetaT-cell counts about two months after transplant reportedly depended on only several hundred rapidly expanded clones that came from non-depleted graft cells. In some patients, the high TCRbeta diversity seen at day 60 was put down to recipient T cells and intrathymic progenitors that had survived conditioning. The frequencies of hyperexpanded clones fell over the following months, and after one year, T-cell counts and TCRbeta diversity were mostly attributed to newly produced T cells.

The sequencing here drew on PBMCs, mostly from graft donor cells, taken 360 days after TCRalphabeta/CD19-depleted stem cell transplant. The receptor's source is a male patient between 2 and 10 years old who had a stem cell transplant for acute lymphoblastic leukemia, so the T cells may come from the graft donor. Rearrangement joined TRBV7-2 to TRBJ1-4, with the identity of the D gene unclear. The DNA reads TGTGCCAGCAGCTTGACTACAGCTACAACTAATGAAAAACTGTTTTTT. Its coded protein is CASSLTTATTNEKLFF.